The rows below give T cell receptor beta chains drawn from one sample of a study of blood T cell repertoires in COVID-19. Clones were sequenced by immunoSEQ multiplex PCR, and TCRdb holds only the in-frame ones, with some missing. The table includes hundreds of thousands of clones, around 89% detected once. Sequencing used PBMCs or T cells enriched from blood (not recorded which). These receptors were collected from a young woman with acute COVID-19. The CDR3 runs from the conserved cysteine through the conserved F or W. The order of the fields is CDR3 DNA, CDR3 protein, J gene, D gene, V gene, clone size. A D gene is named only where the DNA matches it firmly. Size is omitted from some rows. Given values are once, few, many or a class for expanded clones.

CDR3 DNA: TGTGCCACCAGCAGAGATGGACAGATTAACTATGGCTACACCTTC; CDR3 protein: CATSRDGQINYGYTF; J gene: TRBJ1-2; D gene: -; V gene: TRBV15; clone size: -
CDR3 DNA: TGTGCCAGCAGTTTATCGGTGCCTAGCGGGAGTCCTAATGAGCAGTTCTTC; CDR3 protein: CASSLSVPSGSPNEQFF; J gene: TRBJ2-1; D gene: TRBD2; V gene: TRBV27; clone size: -
CDR3 DNA: TGTGCCAGCAGGTTGGGACAGGGGGAGACTGAAGCTTTCTTT; CDR3 protein: CASRLGQGETEAFF; J gene: TRBJ1-1; D gene: TRBD1; V gene: TRBV7-9; clone size: -
CDR3 DNA: TGTGCCAGCAGCACCCGAGGCGGGGTTAATTCACCCCTCCACTTT; CDR3 protein: CASSTRGGVNSPLHF; J gene: TRBJ1-6; D gene: -; V gene: TRBV4-2; clone size: -
CDR3 DNA: TGCGCCAGCAGCTCTAAATGGGAGGGTGAGCAGTTCTTC; CDR3 protein: CASSSKWEGEQFF; J gene: TRBJ2-1; D gene: TRBD2; V gene: TRBV4-1; clone size: -
CDR3 DNA: TGCGCCAGCAGCCTCAAGATCACAGGGGGGGAGACGAACACTGAAGCTTTCTTT; CDR3 protein: CASSLKITGGETNTEAFF; J gene: TRBJ1-1; D gene: TRBD1; V gene: TRBV4-1; clone size: -
CDR3 DNA: TGTGCCAGCAGTTGGGGCAGGAGGAACACTGAAGCTTTCTTT; CDR3 protein: CASSWGRRNTEAFF; J gene: TRBJ1-1; D gene: -; V gene: TRBV6-5; clone size: -
CDR3 DNA: TGCGCCAGCAGCTTGGGTACAGGGGGCAATGAGCAGTTCTTC; CDR3 protein: CASSLGTGGNEQFF; J gene: TRBJ2-1; D gene: TRBD1; V gene: TRBV5-1; clone size: once
CDR3 DNA: TGCGCCAGCAGCCCAAGGGACAGGGGGCGCGGTGAGCAGTTCTTC; CDR3 protein: CASSPRDRGRGEQFF; J gene: TRBJ2-1; D gene: TRBD1; V gene: TRBV5-1; clone size: -
CDR3 DNA: TGTGCCAGCAGTTCAATCAGGACAGGACGAAACACCGGGGAGCTGTTTTTT; CDR3 protein: CASSSIRTGRNTGELFF; J gene: TRBJ2-2; D gene: TRBD1; V gene: TRBV27; clone size: -
CDR3 DNA: TGTGCCATCAGCCGGACAGTCAACACTGAAGCTTTCTTT; CDR3 protein: CAISRTVNTEAFF; J gene: TRBJ1-1; D gene: -; V gene: TRBV10-3; clone size: -